One sample yielded the 32 T cell receptor beta chains listed below, sequenced in a study of blood T cells in healthy people across ages. Sample-barcoded 5' priming and a J-beta primer mix drove a second PCR of about 6 to 12 cycles. TCRdb ran MiXCR on the 5' RACE reads and lists one entry per CDR3 protein. The table has about 640,000 distinct CDR3 sequences, roughly 58% seen once. The specimen sequenced was blood. These receptors were taken from a man aged 55 to 70 in good health.

This rearrangement joins TRBV20-1 to TRBJ2-1, with TRBD1 matching 8 bases. The CDR3 covers 14 residues. Germline V CDR1 and CDR2: DFQATT, SNEGSKA (reference sequence). The trim removed 6 bases at V and 7 bases at J, leaving 11 bases unmatched. The CDR3 loop is CSATSDRERNEQFF. DNA for the CDR3: TGCAGTGCCACTTCGGACAGGGAACGGAATGAGCAGTTCTTC.

The chain employs TRBV4-1 and TRBJ2-7; the D gene is possibly TRBD2 (6 bases). V shed 6 bases and J shed 6 bases, with 15 bases lying between them. The CDR3 contains 13 residues. Germline V gene sequence: CDR1 MGHRA, CDR2 YSYEKL. The CDR3 DNA reads as TGCGCCAGCAGTCCACGGAGGGGACCCGAGCAGTACTTC. Translated, it gives CASSPRRGPEQYF.

The chain has TRBV28 and TRBJ2-6, with D unclear. Germline values: CDR1 MDHEN, CDR2 SYDVKM. V shed 7 bases and J shed 0 bases, with 10 bases lying between them. This CDR3 is 15 amino acids long. The chain's CDR3 is CASTGSVSGANVLTF. Written as DNA, the CDR3 is TGTGCCAGCACTGGCAGTGTCTCTGGGGCCAACGTCCTGACTTTC.

The chain joins TRBV5-1 to TRBJ1-1, with TRBD1 matching over 11 bases. Germline V gives CDR1 SGHRS, CDR2 YFSETQ. CDR3 length: 16 amino acids. J was trimmed by 4 bases and V by 4 bases; bases with no gene match: 9. CDR3 nucleotide sequence: TGCGCCAGCAGCACCAGGACAGGGGGCCGGGGCACTGAAGCTTTCTTT. It translates to CASSTRTGGRGTEAFF.

The chain links TRBV6-4 to TRBJ2-1; 9 bases fit TRBD2. The CDR3 totals 16 residues. V gave up 8 bases and J gave up 6 bases; unmatched junction bases: 14. Germline lookup yields CDR1 MRHNA and CDR2 SNTAGT. CDR3 protein: CASRGNSGGSPNEQFF. CDR3 nucleotides: TGTGCCAGCCGGGGGAATAGCGGGGGCTCCCCCAATGAGCAGTTCTTC.

This chain links TRBV4-2 with TRBJ2-5; 8 bases agree with TRBD2. This CDR3 spans 17 amino acids. Trimming at V came to 0 bases and at J to 1 base, leaving 7 bases not matched to a gene. Germline assignment: CDR1 LGHNA and CDR2 YNFKEQ. CDR3 nucleotides: TGTGCCAGCAGCCAAGATCTGGCGGGGGGCACCCAAGAGACCCAGTACTTC. It specifies CASSQDLAGGTQETQYF.

This chain uses TRBV20-1 with TRBJ1-5; 8 bases fit TRBD1. The CDR3 sequence is 13 residues long. The junction had 1 base not matched to a gene; V was cut back by 3 bases and J by 3 bases. From germline, CDR1 is DFQATT and CDR2 SNEGSKA (reference sequence). In nucleotides, the CDR3 is TGCAGTGCTAGGGACAGGGCCAATCAGCCCCAGCATTTT. This gives the protein CSARDRANQPQHF.

CDR3 sequence (DNA): TGTGCCAGCAGTTCTCGACTAGCGGGGGGCCTGGAGCAGTACTTC. The encoded protein is CASSSRLAGGLEQYF. The rearrangement links TRBV27 to TRBJ2-7; 13 bases are shared with TRBD2. Germline loops: CDR1 MNHEY, CDR2 SMNVEV (reference sequence). With 4 bases clipped from V and 7 bases from J, the junction kept 7 bases outside the gene matches. The CDR3 loop spans 15 amino acids.

Turning to this clonotype: A junction boundary mismatches the germline segment, possibly from a read error. The chain links TRBV7-9 to TRBJ2-1; D is possibly TRBD1 (5 bases). The CDR3 is 12 amino acids. The germline gives CDR1 SEHNR, CDR2 FQNEAQ (reference sequence). In nucleotides, the CDR3 is TGTGTCAGCAGCTTTACAGGTATAGAGCAGTTCTTC. It translates to CVSSFTGIEQFF. Full variable domain (outside the CDR3, taken from reference TRBV7-9 and TRBJ2-1): DTGVSQNPRHKITKRGQNVTFRCDPISEHNRLYWYRQTLGQGPEFLTYFQNEAQLEKSRLLSDRFSAERPKGSFSTLEIQRTEQGDSAMYLCVSSFTGIEQFFGPGTRLTVL.

The chain joins TRBV12-3 or TRBV12-4 to TRBJ2-3; a possible D gene is TRBD1 (5 bases). Trimming cost V 5 bases and J 0 bases, with 12 bases left between them. This CDR3 contains 15 residues. CDR3 protein: CASSEDKTSTDTQYF. In DNA, the CDR3 is TGTGCCAGCAGTGAGGACAAAACTAGCACAGATACGCAGTATTTT.

This clonotype was detected once. The chain recombines TRBV25-1 with TRBJ2-1; 7 nucleotides line up with TRBD2. The V gene end was trimmed by 3 bases and the J gene end by 4 bases; junction bases not matched to a gene: 6. The V gene's germline CDR1 is MGHDK and CDR2 SYGVNS. The CDR3 consists of 15 residues. The DNA of the CDR3 is TGTGCCAGCAGTGAGCCCCTAGCGGAGTACAATGAGCAGTTCTTC. This codes for CASSEPLAEYNEQFF.

This clonotype was seen many times. The chain carries TRBV7-8 and TRBJ2-1, with 8 bases matching TRBD2. The J segment lost 5 bases and the V segment lost 5 bases, leaving 11 bases of the junction unmatched. This CDR3 region has 16 residues. Germline lookup yields CDR1 SGHVS and CDR2 FQNEAQ. The DNA of the CDR3 is TGTGCCAGCAGCCCCCGGACTAGCCCGCCGAACAATGAGCAGTTCTTC. It yields the protein CASSPRTSPPNNEQFF.

The rearrangement links TRBV20-1 to TRBJ1-4; 9 nucleotides agree with TRBD1. The V segment lost 6 bases and the J segment 8 bases; nucleotides outside the gene matches: 7. The CDR3 is 13 residues long. Germline assignment: CDR1 DFQATT and CDR2 SNEGSKA (reference sequence). CDR3 residues: CSAQPGQGEKLFF. The DNA for the CDR3 is TGCAGTGCCCAGCCGGGACAGGGCGAAAAACTGTTTTTT.

The chain has TRBV5-1 and TRBJ2-1; a possible D gene is TRBD2 (5 bases). This CDR3 is 15 amino acids long. Trimming shortened V by 4 bases and J by 6 bases, and 17 bases separated the two germline ends. Germline CDR1 SGHRS, CDR2 YFSETQ. CDR3 in amino acids: CASSPLGLDSNEQFF. CDR3 nucleotide sequence: TGCGCCAGCAGCCCTCTCGGACTGGACTCCAATGAGCAGTTCTTC. The full variable domain, with the rest looked up from reference TRBV5-1 and TRBJ2-1, is KAGVTQTPRYLIKTRGQQVTLSCSPISGHRSVSWYQQTPGQGLQFLFEYFSETQRNKGNFPGRFSGRQFSNSRSEMNVSTLELGDSALYLCASSPLGLDSNEQFFGPGTRLTVL.

This clonotype has only a few counts. The rearrangement uses TRBV7-9 and TRBJ1-2; tentatively, D is TRBD1 (6 bases). The germline V gene encodes CDR1 SEHNR and CDR2 FQNEAQ (reference sequence). CDR3 size: 16 residues. The V gene lost 3 bases and the J gene lost 4 bases, with 18 bases spanning the gap. As DNA, the CDR3 is TGTGCCAGCAGCTTCACCCTGGGGGCCGTCCCCTATGGCTACACCTTC. Amino acids: CASSFTLGAVPYGYTF.

This clonotype occurred a few times. The CDR3 DNA reads as TGTGCCAGCAGCCTCCGGGACAGAAATCTTTTCAATGAGCAGTTCTTC. Residues: CASSLRDRNLFNEQFF. This chain uses TRBV11-2 with TRBJ2-1, with 7 bases matching TRBD1. CDR1 and CDR2 (germline): SGHAT, FQNNGV. This CDR3 has 16 amino acids. With 5 bases clipped from V and 6 bases from J, the junction kept 13 bases outside the gene matches.

V gene TRBV7-9 combines with J gene TRBJ1-2; 7 bases line up with TRBD1. The J segment lost 3 bases and the V segment lost 2 bases, leaving 12 bases of the junction unmatched. This CDR3 contains 17 residues. Per germline, CDR1 SEHNR and CDR2 FQNEAQ (reference sequence). The CDR3 reads CASSLMLWTGLHYGYTF. The CDR3 nucleotides read TGTGCCAGCAGCTTAATGTTATGGACAGGTCTCCACTATGGCTACACCTTC.

The chain joins TRBV19 to TRBJ2-7; D possibly corresponds to TRBD1 (6 bases). The V gene lost 5 bases and the J gene lost 7 bases, with 18 bases spanning the gap. CDR3 length: 14 residues. Germline CDR1 LNHDA, CDR2 SQIVND (reference sequence). The CDR3: CASSASQGTGEQYF. As DNA, the CDR3 is TGTGCCAGTAGTGCCTCGCAGGGGACCGGGGAGCAGTACTTC.

This clonotype was picked up a small number of times. CDR3 coding DNA: TGTGCCAGCAGCCAAGGGGCGTCGGCTTTCGCTGCGGAGACCCAGTACTTC. Its protein is CASSQGASAFAAETQYF. This chain connects TRBV4-2 to TRBJ2-5, with D unclear. The CDR3 is 17 residues long. Germline V gives CDR1 LGHNA, CDR2 YNFKEQ. V was trimmed by 1 base and J by 5 bases, leaving 20 bases between them.

The chain joins TRBV7-9 to TRBJ1-5; D gene unclear. This CDR3 region has 12 residues. V was pared by 2 bases and J by 3 bases, with 2 bases between. CDR1 is SEHNR and CDR2 is FQNEAQ in the germline V gene (reference sequence). CDR3 DNA sequence: TGTGCCAGCAGCTTAACCAATCAGCCCCAGCATTTT. This encodes CASSLTNQPQHF.

The rearrangement uses TRBV5-6 and TRBJ2-3; 9 nucleotides match TRBD2. Germline trimming cut 5 bases from V and 7 bases from J; bases unmatched to any gene: 11. The germline V gene encodes CDR1 SGHDT and CDR2 YYEEEE. The CDR3 length is 15 residues. CDR3 nucleotide sequence: TGTGCCAGCAGAGAGGGGGCGGGGGGGCCGCATACGCAGTATTTT. This translates into CASREGAGGPHTQYF.

This clonotype showed up just once. This chain links TRBV7-2 with TRBJ2-5; D gene ambiguous. The ends were cut back, 2 bases at V and 5 bases at J, with 12 bases in the middle. Germline V lookup: CDR1 SGHTA, CDR2 FQGNSA. The CDR3 totals 14 residues. The CDR3 reads CASSLQPSEETQYF. CDR3 DNA sequence: TGTGCCAGCAGCTTACAGCCGAGTGAGGAGACCCAGTACTTC.

This clonotype was recorded a few times. The CDR3 region is CASSEQGLLSGYTF. In DNA form, the CDR3 reads TGTGCCAGCAGCGAACAGGGGCTGCTTTCGGGCTACACCTTC. The rearrangement uses TRBV21-1 and TRBJ1-2; the table's D gene call, TRBD1, was not cross checked with the DNA. TRBV21-1 is recorded as a pseudogene. This CDR3 region has 14 residues.

The rearrangement joins TRBV4-2 to TRBJ2-2; 9 bases agree with TRBD2. This CDR3 comprises 18 residues. Germline CDR1 reads LGHNA; CDR2 reads YNFKEQ. V lost 0 bases to trimming and J lost 0 bases; unmatched junction nucleotides: 5. CDR3 nucleotides: TGTGCCAGCAGCCAAGATTTAGCGGGGGACTCGAACACCGGGGAGCTGTTTTTT. Protein product: CASSQDLAGDSNTGELFF.

The chain is built from TRBV5-1 and TRBJ2-7, with D unresolved. V was cut by 3 bases and J by 3 bases, with 10 bases left in between. CDR1 is SGHRS, CDR2 YFSETQ, per germline. CDR3 size: 13 residues. CDR3 sequence reads: CASSSAWGYEQYF. As DNA, the CDR3 is TGCGCCAGCAGCTCCGCCTGGGGCTACGAGCAGTACTTC.

J is TRBJ2-6 and V is TRBV6-2 or TRBV6-3, with TRBD2 matching over 7 bases. Losses at the gene ends were 2 bases for V and 7 bases for J; bases not matched to a gene: 8. Germline CDR1 reads MNHEY; CDR2 reads SVGEGT. CDR3 length: 16 residues. The CDR3 DNA sequence: TGTGCCAGCAGTTACGCCGGGAGGCTAGGAGCCAACGTCCTGACTTTC. This gives the protein CASSYAGRLGANVLTF.

Turning to this clonotype: A much larger clone is a single base away; this may be a read error. V and J are TRBV27 and TRBJ2-1; D is undetermined. Germline loops: CDR1 MNHEY, CDR2 SMNVEV (reference sequence). The V and J ends lost 5 bases and 6 bases respectively, with 8 bases between them. CDR3 size: 12 residues. CDR3 nucleotides: TGTGCCAGCAGTCGGGCTGGCAATGAGCAGTTCTTC. Translation: CASSRAGNEQFF.

This sequence joins TRBV11-2 and TRBJ2-7, with TRBD1 matching 7 bases. The germline V gene has CDR1 SGHAT and CDR2 FQNNGV. The CDR3 consists of 15 residues. J was trimmed by 2 bases and V by 1 base; bases with no gene match: 5. This chain's CDR3 is CASSLGDSWTYEQYF. DNA of the CDR3: TGTGCCAGCAGCTTAGGGGACAGTTGGACCTACGAGCAGTACTTC.

This clonotype was picked up one time. V gene TRBV20-1 combines with J gene TRBJ2-7; TRBD1 is a possible D gene (5 bases). The V end lost 1 base, the J end lost 7 bases, and 14 bases lay between the germline ends. Germline CDR1 is DFQATT and CDR2 is SNEGSKA (reference sequence). The CDR3 has 13 residues. This CDR3 is CSARGTPNNEQYF. CDR3 sequence (DNA): TGCAGTGCTAGAGGGACACCAAACAATGAGCAGTACTTC.

This sequence joins TRBV10-3 and TRBJ2-1, with TRBD2 matching over 11 bases. Germline CDR1 is ENHRY and CDR2 is SYGVKD. The CDR3 spans 17 residues. J was trimmed by 6 bases and V by 5 bases; bases with no gene match: 12. The CDR3 nucleotides read TGTGCCATCAGTTCCGCAGTAGCGGGGGGGCCGATCAATGAGCAGTTCTTC. This gives the protein CAISSAVAGGPINEQFF.

The CDR3 loop is CASSRLYTDTQYF. The CDR3 DNA is TGTGCCAGCAGCCGTCTCTACACAGATACGCAGTATTTT. This rearrangement joins TRBV11-2 to TRBJ2-3, with no clear D. There are 13 residues in the CDR3. Germline loops: CDR1 SGHAT, CDR2 FQNNGV. The germline V and J ends were trimmed by 5 bases and 2 bases, with 8 bases remaining between them.

V is TRBV5-5 and J is TRBJ1-2, with TRBD1 identical over 7 bases. The trim removed 4 bases at V and 4 bases at J, leaving 10 bases unmatched. The CDR3 has 15 residues. The germline CDR1 and CDR2 sequences are SGHKS and YYEKEE (reference sequence). CDR3 nucleotide sequence: TGTGCCAGCAGCCCAAGCACGGGACAGTTCTATGGCTACACCTTC. It codes for CASSPSTGQFYGYTF.